One T cell receptor beta chain is described in this entry. What it binds is unknown. TCRdb keeps only in-frame clones here, not all; method: immunoSEQ multiplex PCR. The sample has 9,500 to 12,000 clones, approximately 89% seen once. This CDR3 has 13 amino acids. Trimming took 5 bases from V and 4 from J, leaving 11 bases between them. Per the germline V gene, CDR1 is LNHDA and CDR2 is SQIVND (reference sequence). The data were taken from a study of Tregs in tolerant kidney transplant recipients. This specimen consisted of Tregs from blood cultured with allogeneic cells, obtained before the transplant. This TCR came from a human patient who received a combined kidney and bone marrow transplant. V and J are TRBV19 and TRBJ1-2; no firm D call. The DNA for the CDR3 is TGTGCCAGTAGTGGAAGGAAGAGCTATGGCTACACCTTC. Translated: CASSGRKSYGYTF.